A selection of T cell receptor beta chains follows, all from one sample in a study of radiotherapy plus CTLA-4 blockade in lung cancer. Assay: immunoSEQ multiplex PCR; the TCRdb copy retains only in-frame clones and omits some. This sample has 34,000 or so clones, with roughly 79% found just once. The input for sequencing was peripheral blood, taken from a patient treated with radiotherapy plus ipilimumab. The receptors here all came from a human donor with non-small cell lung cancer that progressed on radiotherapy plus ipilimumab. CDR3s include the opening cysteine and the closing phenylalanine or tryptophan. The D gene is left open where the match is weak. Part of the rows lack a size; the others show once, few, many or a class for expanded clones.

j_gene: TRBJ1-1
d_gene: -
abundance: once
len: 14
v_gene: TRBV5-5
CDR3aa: CASSLEVTHTEAFF
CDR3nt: TGTGCCAGCAGCTTGGAGGTGACTCACACTGAAGCTTTCTTT

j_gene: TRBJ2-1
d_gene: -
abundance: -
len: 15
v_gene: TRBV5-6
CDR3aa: CASSFRVGSYNEQFF
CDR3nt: TGTGCCAGCAGCTTCAGGGTAGGGTCCTACAATGAGCAGTTCTTC

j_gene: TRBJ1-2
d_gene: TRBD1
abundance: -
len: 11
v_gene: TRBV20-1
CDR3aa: CSAKTGPGYTF
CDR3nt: TGCAGTGCGAAGACAGGGCCCGGCTACACCTTC

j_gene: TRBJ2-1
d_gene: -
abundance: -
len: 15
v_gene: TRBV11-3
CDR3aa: CASSTTGRSYNEQFF
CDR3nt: TGTGCCAGCAGCACGACAGGACGCTCCTACAATGAGCAGTTCTTC

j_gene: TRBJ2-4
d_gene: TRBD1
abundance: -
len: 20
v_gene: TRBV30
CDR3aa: CAWSKGLRDRAILAKNIQYF
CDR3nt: TGTGCCTGGAGTAAGGGTCTGAGGGACAGGGCGATATTAGCCAAAAACATTCAGTACTTC

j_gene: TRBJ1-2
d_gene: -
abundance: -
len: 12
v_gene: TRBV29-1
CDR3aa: CSVEEAIYGYTF
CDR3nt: TGCAGCGTTGAAGAAGCGATTTATGGCTACACCTTC

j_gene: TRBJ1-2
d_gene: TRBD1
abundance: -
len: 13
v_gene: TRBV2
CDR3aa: CATGGQGAFGYTF
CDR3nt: TGTGCCACAGGGGGACAGGGGGCTTTTGGCTACACCTTC

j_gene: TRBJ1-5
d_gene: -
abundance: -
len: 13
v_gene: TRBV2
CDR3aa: CASSETRNQPQHF
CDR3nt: TGTGCCAGCAGTGAGACGAGGAATCAGCCCCAGCATTTT

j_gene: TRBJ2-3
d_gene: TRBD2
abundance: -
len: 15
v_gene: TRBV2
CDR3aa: CASSTSGGRGDTQYF
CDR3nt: TGTGCCAGCAGTACTAGCGGGGGCCGCGGAGATACGCAGTATTTT

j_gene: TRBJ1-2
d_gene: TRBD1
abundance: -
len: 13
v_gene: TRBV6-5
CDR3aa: CASSRTGRGGYTF
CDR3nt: TGTGCCAGCAGCCGGACAGGTCGCGGTGGCTACACCTTC

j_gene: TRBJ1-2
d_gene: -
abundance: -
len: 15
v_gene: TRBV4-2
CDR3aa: CASSQEIGGNYGYTF
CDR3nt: TGTGCCAGCAGCCAAGAGATAGGGGGGAACTATGGCTACACCTTC

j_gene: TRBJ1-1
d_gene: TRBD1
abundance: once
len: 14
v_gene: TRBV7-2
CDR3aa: CASSTYRGYTEAFF
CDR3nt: TGTGCCAGCAGCACTTACAGGGGTTACACTGAAGCTTTCTTT

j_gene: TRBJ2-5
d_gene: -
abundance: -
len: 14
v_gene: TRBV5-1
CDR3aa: CASSADSSQETQYF
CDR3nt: TGCGCCAGCAGCGCGGACAGTTCCCAAGAGACCCAGTACTTC

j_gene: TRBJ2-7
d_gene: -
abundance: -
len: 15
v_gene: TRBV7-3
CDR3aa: CASSLGQGKDYEQYF
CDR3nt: TGTGCCAGCAGCTTAGGGCAGGGGAAAGACTACGAGCAGTACTTC

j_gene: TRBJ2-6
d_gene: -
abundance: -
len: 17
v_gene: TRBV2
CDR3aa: CASSETLGYSGANVLTF
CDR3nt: TGTGCCAGCAGCGAAACATTGGGTTACTCTGGGGCCAACGTCCTGACTTTC

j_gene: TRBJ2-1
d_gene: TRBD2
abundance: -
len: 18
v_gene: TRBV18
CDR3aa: CASSPTPGLANSYNEQFF
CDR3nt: TGTGCCAGCTCACCCACCCCGGGACTAGCGAATTCCTACAATGAGCAGTTCTTC

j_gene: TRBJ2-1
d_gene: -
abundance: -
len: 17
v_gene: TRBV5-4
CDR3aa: CASTTGEAVAGWNEQFF
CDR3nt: TGTGCCAGCACAACAGGGGAGGCGGTAGCGGGGTGGAATGAGCAGTTCTTC

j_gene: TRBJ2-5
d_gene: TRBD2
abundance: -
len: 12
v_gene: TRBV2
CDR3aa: CASGREVETQYF
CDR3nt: TGTGCCAGCGGGCGGGAGGTGGAGACCCAGTACTTC

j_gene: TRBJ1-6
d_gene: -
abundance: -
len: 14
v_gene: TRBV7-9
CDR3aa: CASSRRTENSPLHF
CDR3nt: TGTGCCAGCAGCCGCCGGACAGAGAACTCACCCCTCCACTTT

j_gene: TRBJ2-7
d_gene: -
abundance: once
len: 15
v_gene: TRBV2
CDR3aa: CASTVGQMTSYEQYF
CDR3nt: TGTGCCAGCACCGTGGGGCAGATGACCTCCTACGAGCAGTACTTC

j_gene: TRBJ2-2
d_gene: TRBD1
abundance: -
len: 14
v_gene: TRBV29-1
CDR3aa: CSVSRGFGTGELFF
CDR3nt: TGCAGCGTTTCCAGGGGGTTCGGCACCGGGGAGCTGTTTTTT

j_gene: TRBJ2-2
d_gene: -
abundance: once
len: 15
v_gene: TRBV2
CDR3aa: CASRLTGSLTGELFF
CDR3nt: TGTGCCAGCAGACTAACAGGGTCTCTCACCGGGGAGCTGTTTTTT

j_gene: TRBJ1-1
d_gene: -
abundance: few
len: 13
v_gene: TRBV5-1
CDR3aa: CASSAQVGTEAFF
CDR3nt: TGCGCCAGCAGCGCCCAAGTCGGCACTGAAGCTTTCTTT

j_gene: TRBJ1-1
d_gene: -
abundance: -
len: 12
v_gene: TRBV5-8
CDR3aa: CASSSLSGEAFF
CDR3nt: TGTGCCAGCAGCTCCTTAAGTGGGGAAGCTTTCTTT

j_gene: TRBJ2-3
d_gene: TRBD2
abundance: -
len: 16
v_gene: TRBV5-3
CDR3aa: CARSPRGGSATDTQYF
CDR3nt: TGTGCCAGAAGTCCACGCGGGGGGAGTGCCACAGATACGCAGTATTTT

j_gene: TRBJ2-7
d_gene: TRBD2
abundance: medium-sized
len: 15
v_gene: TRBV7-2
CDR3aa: CASSPIGLESYEQYF
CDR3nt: TGTGCCAGCAGCCCCATTGGACTAGAATCCTACGAGCAGTACTTC

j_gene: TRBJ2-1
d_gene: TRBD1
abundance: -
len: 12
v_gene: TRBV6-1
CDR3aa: CASSGQGNEQFF
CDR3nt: TGTGCCAGCAGTGGACAGGGTAATGAGCAGTTCTTC

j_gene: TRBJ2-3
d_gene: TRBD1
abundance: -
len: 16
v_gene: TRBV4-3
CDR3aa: CASSHYQGASTDTQYF
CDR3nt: TGCGCCAGCAGCCATTACCAGGGGGCTAGCACAGATACGCAGTATTTT

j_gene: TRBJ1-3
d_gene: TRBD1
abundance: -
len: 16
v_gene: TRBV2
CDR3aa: CASSVGRGVSGNTIYF
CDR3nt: TGTGCCAGCAGTGTGGGCAGGGGGGTTTCTGGAAACACCATATATTTT

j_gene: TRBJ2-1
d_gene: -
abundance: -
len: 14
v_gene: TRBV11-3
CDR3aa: CASSLTTNDNEQFF
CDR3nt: TGTGCCAGCAGCTTAACCACAAATGACAATGAGCAGTTCTTC

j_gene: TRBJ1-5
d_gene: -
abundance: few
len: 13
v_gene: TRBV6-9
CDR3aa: CASSFGTVQPQHF
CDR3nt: TGTGCCAGCAGCTTCGGGACTGTGCAGCCCCAGCATTTT

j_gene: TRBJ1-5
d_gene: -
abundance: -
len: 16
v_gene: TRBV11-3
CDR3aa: CASSLSRQGHDQPQHF
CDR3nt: TGTGCCAGCAGCTTGTCGAGGCAGGGCCACGATCAGCCCCAGCATTTT

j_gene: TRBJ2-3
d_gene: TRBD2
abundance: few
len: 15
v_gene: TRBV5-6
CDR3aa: CASSLHAGGPDTQYF
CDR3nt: TGTGCCAGCAGCTTGCATGCGGGAGGGCCAGATACGCAGTATTTT

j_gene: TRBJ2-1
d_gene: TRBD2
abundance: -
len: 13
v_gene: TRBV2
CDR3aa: CASNPGTRDEQFF
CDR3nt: TGTGCCAGCAATCCCGGGACTAGGGATGAGCAGTTCTTC

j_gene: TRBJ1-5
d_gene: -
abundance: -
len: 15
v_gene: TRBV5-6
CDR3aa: CASSLWAGFNQPQHF
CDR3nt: TGTGCCAGCAGCTTGTGGGCAGGGTTCAATCAGCCCCAGCATTTT

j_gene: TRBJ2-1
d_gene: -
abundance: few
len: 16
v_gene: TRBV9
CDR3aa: CASSVVGQGSYNEQFF
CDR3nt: TGTGCCAGCAGCGTAGTCGGGCAGGGGTCCTACAATGAGCAGTTCTTC

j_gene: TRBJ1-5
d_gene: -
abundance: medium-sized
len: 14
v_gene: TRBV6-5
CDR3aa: CASRPSGVHQPQHF
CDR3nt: TGTGCCAGCAGACCCAGTGGTGTGCATCAGCCCCAGCATTTT

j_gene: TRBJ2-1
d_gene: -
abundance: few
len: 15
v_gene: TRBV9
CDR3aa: CASSVGGESYNEQFF
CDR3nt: TGTGCCAGCAGCGTAGGCGGGGAATCCTACAATGAGCAGTTCTTC

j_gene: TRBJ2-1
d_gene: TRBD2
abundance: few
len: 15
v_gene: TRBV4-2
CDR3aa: CASSQEPSGALGQFF
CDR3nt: TGTGCCAGCAGCCAAGAACCTAGCGGGGCACTAGGGCAGTTCTTC

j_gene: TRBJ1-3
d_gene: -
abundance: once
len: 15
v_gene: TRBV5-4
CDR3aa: CASSLGWGSGNTIYF
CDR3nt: TGTGCCAGCAGCTTGGGATGGGGGTCTGGAAACACCATATATTTT

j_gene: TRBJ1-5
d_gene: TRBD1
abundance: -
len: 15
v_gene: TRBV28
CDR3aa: CASSFPTGGFQPQHF
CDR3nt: TGTGCCAGCAGTTTTCCGACAGGGGGTTTTCAGCCCCAGCATTTT

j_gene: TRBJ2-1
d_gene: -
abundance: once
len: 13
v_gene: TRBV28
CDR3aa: CASSLTSGSEQFF
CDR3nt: TGTGCCAGCAGTTTAACCTCGGGAAGTGAGCAGTTCTTC

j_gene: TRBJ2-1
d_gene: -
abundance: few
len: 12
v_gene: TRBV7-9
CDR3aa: CASSSLHLGQFF
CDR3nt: TGTGCCAGCAGCTCTCTACATCTAGGGCAGTTCTTC

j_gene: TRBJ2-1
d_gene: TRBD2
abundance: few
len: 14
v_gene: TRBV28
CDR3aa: CASSFGGGNNEQFF
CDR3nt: TGTGCCAGCAGTTTTGGCGGGGGGAACAATGAGCAGTTCTTC

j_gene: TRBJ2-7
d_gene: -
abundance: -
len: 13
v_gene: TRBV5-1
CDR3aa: CASSVVGPGEQYF
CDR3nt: TGCGCCAGCAGCGTAGTGGGGCCGGGAGAGCAGTACTTC

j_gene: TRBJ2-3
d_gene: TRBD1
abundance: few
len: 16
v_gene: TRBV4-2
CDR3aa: CASSQEGTGVADTQYF
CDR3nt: TGTGCCAGCAGCCAAGAAGGGACAGGGGTTGCAGATACGCAGTATTTT

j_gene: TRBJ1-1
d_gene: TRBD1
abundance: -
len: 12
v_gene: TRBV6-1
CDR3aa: CASRSGGTEAFF
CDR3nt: TGTGCCAGCAGGTCAGGGGGGACTGAAGCTTTCTTT

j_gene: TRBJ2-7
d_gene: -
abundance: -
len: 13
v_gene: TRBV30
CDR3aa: CAWSSDSSYEQYF
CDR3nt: TGTGCCTGGAGTAGTGACAGCTCCTACGAGCAGTACTTC

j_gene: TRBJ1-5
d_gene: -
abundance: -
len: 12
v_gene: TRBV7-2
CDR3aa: CASSHPNQPQHF
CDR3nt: TGTGCCAGCAGCCACCCTAATCAGCCCCAGCATTTT

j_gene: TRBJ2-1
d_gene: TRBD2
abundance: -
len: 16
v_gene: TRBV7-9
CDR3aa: CASSMDSGGLLRTEVF
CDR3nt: TGTGCCAGCAGCATGGACAGCGGGGGGCTCCTAAGAACCGAAGTCTTC

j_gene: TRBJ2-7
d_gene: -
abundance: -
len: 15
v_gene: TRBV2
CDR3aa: CASSQVGRGAYEQYF
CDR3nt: TGTGCCAGCAGTCAGGTCGGTCGGGGAGCGTACGAGCAGTACTTC

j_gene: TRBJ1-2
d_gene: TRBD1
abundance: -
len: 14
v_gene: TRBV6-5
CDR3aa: CASSPGTGNGGYTF
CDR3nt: TGTGCCAGCAGCCCCGGGACAGGGAACGGAGGCTACACCTTC

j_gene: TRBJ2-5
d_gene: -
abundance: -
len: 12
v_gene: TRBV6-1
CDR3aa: CASSWARETQYF
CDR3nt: TGTGCCAGCAGCTGGGCCCGCGAGACCCAGTACTTC

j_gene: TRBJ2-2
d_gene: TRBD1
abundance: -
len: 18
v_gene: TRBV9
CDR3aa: CASSVEGSPGQGTGELFF
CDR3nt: TGTGCCAGCAGCGTAGAAGGGTCCCCGGGACAGGGGACCGGGGAGCTGTTTTTT

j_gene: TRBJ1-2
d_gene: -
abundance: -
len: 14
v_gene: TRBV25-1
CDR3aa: CASSSVTASYGYTF
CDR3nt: TGTGCCAGCAGTTCCGTTACAGCAAGCTATGGCTACACCTTC

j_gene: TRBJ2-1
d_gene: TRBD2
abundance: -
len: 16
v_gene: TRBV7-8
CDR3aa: CASSSPGLAGYNEQFF
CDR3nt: TGTGCCAGCAGCTCGCCGGGACTAGCGGGGTACAATGAGCAGTTCTTC

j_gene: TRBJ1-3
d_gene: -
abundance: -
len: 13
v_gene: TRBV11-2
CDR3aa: CASSLGTEYTIYF
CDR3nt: TGTGCCAGCAGCTTAGGGACGGAATACACCATATATTTT